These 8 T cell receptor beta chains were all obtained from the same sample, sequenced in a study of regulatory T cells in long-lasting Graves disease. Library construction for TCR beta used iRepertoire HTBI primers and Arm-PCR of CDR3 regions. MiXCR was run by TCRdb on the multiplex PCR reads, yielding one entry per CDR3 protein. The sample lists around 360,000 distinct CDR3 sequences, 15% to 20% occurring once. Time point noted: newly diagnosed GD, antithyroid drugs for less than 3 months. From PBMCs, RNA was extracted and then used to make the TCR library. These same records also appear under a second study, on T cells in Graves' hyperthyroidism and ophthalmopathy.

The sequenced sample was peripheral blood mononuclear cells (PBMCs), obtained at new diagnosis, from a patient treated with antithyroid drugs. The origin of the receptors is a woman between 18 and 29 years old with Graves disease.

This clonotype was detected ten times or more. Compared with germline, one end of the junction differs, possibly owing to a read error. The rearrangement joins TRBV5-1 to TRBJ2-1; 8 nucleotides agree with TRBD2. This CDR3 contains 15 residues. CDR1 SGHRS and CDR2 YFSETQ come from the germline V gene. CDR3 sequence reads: CASSLGVAGSNEQFF. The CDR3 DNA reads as TGCGCCAGCAGCTTGGGAGTAGCGGGATCGAATGAACAGTTCTTC.

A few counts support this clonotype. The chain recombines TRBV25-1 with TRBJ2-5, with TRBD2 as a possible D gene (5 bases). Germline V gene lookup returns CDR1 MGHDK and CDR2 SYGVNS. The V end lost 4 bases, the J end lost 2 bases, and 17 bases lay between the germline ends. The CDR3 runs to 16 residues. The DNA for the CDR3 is TGTGCCAGCAGTGCCCACGGGGTGGGCGAGCAAGAGACCCAGTACTTC. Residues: CASSAHGVGEQETQYF. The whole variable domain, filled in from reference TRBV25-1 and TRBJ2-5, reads EADIYQTPRYLVIGTGKKITLECSQTMGHDKMYWYQQDPGMELHLIHYSYGVNSTEKGDLSSESTVSRIRTEHFPLTLESARPSHTSQYLCASSAHGVGEQETQYFGPGTRLLVL.

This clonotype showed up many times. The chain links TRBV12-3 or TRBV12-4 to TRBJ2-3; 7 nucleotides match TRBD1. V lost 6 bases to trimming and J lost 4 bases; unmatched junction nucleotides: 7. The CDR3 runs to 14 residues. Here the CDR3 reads CASSQQGWADTQYF. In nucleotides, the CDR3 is TGTGCCAGCAGCCAACAGGGGTGGGCAGATACGCAGTATTTT.

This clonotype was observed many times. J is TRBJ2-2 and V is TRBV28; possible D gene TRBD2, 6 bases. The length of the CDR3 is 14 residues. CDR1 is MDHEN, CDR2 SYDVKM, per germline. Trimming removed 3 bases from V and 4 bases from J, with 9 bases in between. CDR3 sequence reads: CASSFTGVTGELFF. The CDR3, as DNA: TGTGCCAGCAGTTTTACGGGAGTCACCGGGGAGCTGTTTTTT.

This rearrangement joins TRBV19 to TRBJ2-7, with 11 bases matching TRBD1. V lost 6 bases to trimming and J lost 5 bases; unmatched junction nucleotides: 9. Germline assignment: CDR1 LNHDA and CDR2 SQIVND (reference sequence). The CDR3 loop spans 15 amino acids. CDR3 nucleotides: TGTGCCAGTAGCCCGGGAGGACAGGGGGCAGACGAGCAGTACTTC. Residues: CASSPGGQGADEQYF. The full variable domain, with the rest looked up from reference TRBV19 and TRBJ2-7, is DGGITQSPKYLFRKEGQNVTLSCEQNLNHDAMYWYRQDPGQGLRLIYYSQIVNDFQKGDIAEGYSVSREKKESFPLTVTSAQKNPTAFYLCASSPGGQGADEQYFGPGTRLTVT.

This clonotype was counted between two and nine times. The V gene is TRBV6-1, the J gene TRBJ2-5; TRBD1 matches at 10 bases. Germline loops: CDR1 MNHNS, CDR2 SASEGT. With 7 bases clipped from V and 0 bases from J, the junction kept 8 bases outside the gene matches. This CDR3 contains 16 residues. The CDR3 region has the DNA TGTGCCAGCACTCGAGCGGGACAGGGGTACCAAGAGACCCAGTACTTC. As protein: CASTRAGQGYQETQYF.

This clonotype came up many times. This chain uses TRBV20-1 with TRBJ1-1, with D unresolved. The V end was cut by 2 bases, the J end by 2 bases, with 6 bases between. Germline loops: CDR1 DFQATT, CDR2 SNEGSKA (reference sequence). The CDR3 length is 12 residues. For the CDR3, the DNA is TGCAGTGCTAGACAGACCAACACTGAAGCTTTCTTT. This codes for CSARQTNTEAFF.

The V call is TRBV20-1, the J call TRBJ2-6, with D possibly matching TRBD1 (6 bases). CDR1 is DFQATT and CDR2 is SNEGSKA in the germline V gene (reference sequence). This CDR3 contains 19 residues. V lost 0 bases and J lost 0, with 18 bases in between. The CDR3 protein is CSARDVDRKENSGANVLTF. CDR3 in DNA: TGCAGTGCTAGAGACGTGGACAGAAAGGAAAACTCTGGGGCCAACGTCCTGACTTTC.